These 17 T cell receptor beta chains share one sample of origin, sequenced in a study of a mutant IDH1 vaccine in newly diagnosed glioma. Libraries were prepared by immunoSEQ multiplex PCR; TCRdb keeps only in-frame clonotypes and omits some of them. The sample has 70,000 to 100,000 clones; roughly nine tenths are singletons. The antigens of these receptors remain unknown. Time point indicated: week 5, during vaccination. Mutant IDH1 20-mer peptide, at 300 ug, made up each vaccine dose, with topical imiquimod. This specimen was PBMCs, taken from a glioma patient whose treatment included an IDH1 peptide vaccine. Receptor source: a woman in her forties or fifties with glioma.

The chain combines TRBV7-9 with TRBJ2-2; D gene ambiguous. The V end was cut by 4 bases, the J end by 4 bases, with 10 bases between. The germline gives CDR1 SEHNR, CDR2 FQNEAQ (reference sequence). The CDR3 has 14 amino acids. The CDR3 nucleotides are TGTGCCAGCAGCTCAGAGACCAGCACCGGGGAGCTGTTTTTT. This sequence encodes CASSSETSTGELFF.

The J gene is TRBJ1-2, the V gene TRBV5-5, with 11 bases that match TRBD1. The V segment lost 4 bases and the J segment 8 bases; nucleotides outside the gene matches: 10. The CDR3 runs 15 residues. Germline V gene data show CDR1 as SGHKS and CDR2 as YYEKEE (reference sequence). CDR3 coding DNA: TGTGCCAGCAGCACAGATGGGACAGGGGGTTGGGGCTACACCTTC. This translates into CASSTDGTGGWGYTF.

The chain carries TRBV5-1 and TRBJ1-1, with D possibly being TRBD1 (5 bases). The CDR3 totals 14 residues. Trimming cost V 0 bases and J 4 bases, with 10 bases left between them. The germline V gene has CDR1 SGHRS and CDR2 YFSETQ. Written as DNA, the CDR3 is TGCGCCAGCAGCTTGGGACAGCCACCCACTGAAGCTTTCTTT. This encodes CASSLGQPPTEAFF.

The chain recombines TRBV6-1 with TRBJ2-3, with D possibly called TRBD1 or TRBD2 (5 bases each). Germline CDR1 and CDR2: MNHNS and SASEGT. This CDR3 has 14 amino acids. Deletions cut 7 bases from V and 4 bases from J, with 15 bases between. The CDR3 nucleotides are TGTGCCAGCATTCAGGGACCCCTCGCAGATACGCAGTATTTT. This codes for CASIQGPLADTQYF.

V and J are TRBV6-5 and TRBJ2-7; 8 nucleotides match TRBD1. The germline V gene encodes CDR1 MNHEY and CDR2 SVGAGI. Trimming at V came to 0 bases and at J to 7 bases, leaving 8 bases not matched to a gene. This CDR3 has 15 residues. In DNA form, the CDR3 reads TGTGCCAGCAGTTACTCGTGGACAGGGCATAAAGAGCAGTACTTC. Encoded protein: CASSYSWTGHKEQYF.

The J gene is TRBJ2-5, the V gene TRBV5-1; 10 nucleotides line up with TRBD2. The germline V gene has CDR1 SGHRS and CDR2 YFSETQ. The CDR3 loop spans 14 amino acids. J gave up 5 bases and V 3 bases, and 4 bases lay outside the gene matches. The CDR3: CASSSGTSVETQYF. Written as DNA, the CDR3 is TGCGCCAGCAGCTCCGGGACTAGCGTGGAGACCCAGTACTTC. The whole variable domain, filled in from reference TRBV5-1 and TRBJ2-5, reads KAGVTQTPRYLIKTRGQQVTLSCSPISGHRSVSWYQQTPGQGLQFLFEYFSETQRNKGNFPGRFSGRQFSNSRSEMNVSTLELGDSALYLCASSSGTSVETQYFGPGTRLLVL.

Points on this clone: The junction shows a germline mismatch at one end, possibly a read error. This rearrangement joins TRBV2 to TRBJ1-1; D gene ambiguous. The CDR3 has 11 amino acids. The germline V gene encodes CDR1 SNHLY and CDR2 FYNNEI. This CDR3 reads CSTYKYTEAFF. In DNA form, the CDR3 reads TGCTCGACATATAAGTACACTGAAGCTTTCTTT. The full variable domain, with the rest looked up from reference TRBV2 and TRBJ1-1, is EPEVTQTPSHQVTQMGQEVILRCVPISNHLYFYWYRQILGQKVEFLVSFYNNEISEKSEIFDDQFSVERPDGSNFTLKIRSTKLEDSAMYFCSTYKYTEAFFGQGTRLTVV.

J is TRBJ1-5 and V is TRBV27; D gene uncertain. The CDR3 is 15 residues long. V gave up 0 bases and J gave up 0 bases, with 6 bases separating them. Germline values: CDR1 MNHEY, CDR2 SMNVEV (reference sequence). CDR3 sequence (DNA): TGTGCCAGCAGTTTATCGGCCTATAGCAATCAGCCCCAGCATTTT. Translation gives CASSLSAYSNQPQHF.

The chain joins TRBV5-1 to TRBJ2-2; TRBD2 matches at 7 bases. Germline CDR1 reads SGHRS; CDR2 reads YFSETQ. The CDR3 runs 16 residues. V lost 4 bases, J lost 1 base, and 7 bases stayed unmatched. The CDR3 loop reads CASSLGDYGNTGELFF. CDR3 sequence (DNA): TGCGCCAGCAGCCTAGGGGACTACGGGAACACCGGGGAGCTGTTTTTT.

This rearrangement joins TRBV29-1 to TRBJ2-1, with D possibly being TRBD2 (6 bases). Per the germline V gene, CDR1 is SQVTM and CDR2 is ANQGSEA. The CDR3 is made up of 10 amino acids. Trimming removed 6 bases from V and 12 bases from J, with 12 bases in between. The CDR3 protein is CSVGGYGQFF. The CDR3 DNA is TGCAGCGTCGGGGGTTACGGGCAGTTCTTC.

This clone has a single count. V usage is TRBV30 and J usage is TRBJ2-1; unclear D gene. The germline V and J ends were trimmed by 5 bases and 0 bases, with 11 bases remaining between them. The CDR3 extends over 14 amino acids. The germline V gene encodes CDR1 GTSNPN and CDR2 SVGIG (reference sequence). CDR3 sequence (DNA): TGTGCCTGGGTACACTATAGCTCCTACAATGAGCAGTTCTTC. Amino acids: CAWVHYSSYNEQFF.

This clone was found once. The rearrangement uses TRBV28 and TRBJ2-7, with D possibly matching TRBD1 (6 bases). The CDR3 covers 14 residues. In germline, CDR1 is MDHEN, CDR2 SYDVKM. Trimming removed 4 bases from V and 3 bases from J, with 13 bases in between. In DNA form, the CDR3 reads TGTGCCAGCAGTTCAGACAGGAAGAACTACGAGCAGTACTTC. It yields the protein CASSSDRKNYEQYF.

V usage is TRBV28 and J usage is TRBJ2-5, with D unresolved. This CDR3 is 15 amino acids long. Germline assignment: CDR1 MDHEN and CDR2 SYDVKM. The V end was cut by 1 base, the J end by 1 base, with 10 bases between. The CDR3, as DNA: TGTGCCAGCAGTTTATATCCTAGTAGCCAAGAGACCCAGTACTTC. Translation gives CASSLYPSSQETQYF. Full variable domain (outside the CDR3, taken from reference TRBV28 and TRBJ2-5): DVKVTQSSRYLVKRTGEKVFLECVQDMDHENMFWYRQDPGLGLRLIYFSYDVKMKEKGDIPEGYSVSREKKERFSLILESASTNQTSMYLCASSLYPSSQETQYFGPGTRLLVL.

This clone has more than one count but fewer than ten. DNA of the CDR3: TGTGCCAGCAGTGAATTGGGGCAGAACACTGAAGCTTTCTTT. It encodes CASSELGQNTEAFF. V usage is TRBV2 and J usage is TRBJ1-1; maybe TRBD1 (5 bases). V lost 2 bases and J 1 base, leaving 8 bases between the germline ends. The CDR3 covers 14 residues. Germline V gene sequence: CDR1 SNHLY, CDR2 FYNNEI.

The chain couples TRBV6-6 to TRBJ2-5; D may be TRBD2 (5 bases). This CDR3 comprises 16 residues. Deletions cut 0 bases from V and 1 base from J, with 12 bases between. CDR1 is MNHNY and CDR2 is SVGAGI in the germline V gene (reference sequence). The CDR3 nucleotides read TGTGCCAGCAGTTACTCATCGGGGAAACTCCAAGAGACCCAGTACTTC. Protein: CASSYSSGKLQETQYF.

The chain joins TRBV30 to TRBJ2-7, with a possible D match to TRBD2 (5 bases). Looked up from germline, CDR1 is GTSNPN and CDR2 is SVGIG (reference sequence). The ends were cut back, 5 bases at V and 2 bases at J, with 7 bases in the middle. The CDR3 extends over 11 amino acids. The CDR3 region is CAWAGAYEQYF. The CDR3 bases are TGTGCCTGGGCCGGGGCCTACGAGCAGTACTTC.

The chain combines TRBV7-3 with TRBJ2-1; D call uncertain. Germline V gene lookup returns CDR1 SGHTA and CDR2 FQGTGA. The CDR3 is 16 amino acids. The V and J ends lost 0 bases and 12 bases respectively, with 21 bases between them. The CDR3 DNA follows: TGTGCCAGCAGCTTAACTGAAGACATCGGACGGCAAGGGCAGTTCTTC. Amino acids: CASSLTEDIGRQGQFF.